The sequence of this T cell receptor (beta chain) was determined in a study of blood T cell repertoires in COVID-19. Study context: Samples taken during acute and convalescent COVID-19 were collected in the United States, Italy and Spain. PBMCs, B-cell-depleted T cells, or T cells provided the cDNA or gDNA that made up the material.

Authors' processing steps: Scientists estimated how many nucleated cells there were by amplifying reference gene primers. Data came from immunoSEQ multiplex PCR; TCRdb stores just in-frame clones and leaves some out. V, J and clone size are taken as reported in that table, and D and trimming were inferred from the DNA itself. The table shows 130,000 to 150,000 clones, with about 84% occurring only once. This CDR3 is 17 amino acids long. Trimming took off 4 bases at V and 8 bases at J, with 26 bases between the two ends. Germline CDR1 SGHDN, CDR2 FVKESK. The sequenced material came from peripheral blood. This clonotype was sampled from a woman between 45 and 65 years old with acute or convalescent COVID-19. The rearrangement joins TRBV14 to TRBJ1-2; no clear D gene. The CDR3 reads CASSPYAGSSSMRGYTF. CDR3 bases: TGTGCCAGCAGCCCCTATGCGGGTTCGTCATCGATGAGGGGCTACACCTTC.